The next 14 T cell receptor beta chains were all read from a single sample in a study of CD8 T cells in ankylosing spondylitis. Each CDR3 protein gets one entry after TCRdb re-called the 5' RACE reads with MiXCR. The sample gives roughly 150,000 distinct CDR3 sequences, 30% to 40% of which show up once; 6% is in the top ten. The sequencing sample was made of synovial fluid, either unsorted or a sorted T cell fraction (not recorded which). The receptors originated from a male donor with ankylosing spondylitis.

The rearrangement links TRBV20-1 to TRBJ1-2; a weak D match, TRBD1 (5 bases). Germline-derived CDR1 and CDR2 are DFQATT and SNEGSKA (reference sequence). The length of the CDR3 is 13 residues. The CDR3 protein is CSAGGGANYGYTF. In DNA form, the CDR3 reads TGCAGCGCCGGGGGAGGGGCTAACTATGGCTACACCTTC.

The V and J genes are TRBV3-1 and TRBJ2-3; 11 nucleotides align to TRBD2. Germline V lookup: CDR1 LGHDT, CDR2 YNNKEL (reference sequence). Unmatched junction bases numbered 3, after V lost 4 bases and J lost 3 bases. The length of the CDR3 is 15 residues. CDR3 DNA: TGTGCCAGCAGCCGTAGCGGGGGGGAGACAGATACGCAGTATTTT. Translating gives CASSRSGGETDTQYF.

This clonotype occurred many times. This chain uses TRBV9 with TRBJ2-3; weak D call: TRBD2 (5 bases). Trimming removed 1 base from V and 3 bases from J, with 12 bases in between. CDR3 size: 15 residues. CDR1 and CDR2 (germline): SGDLS, YYNGEE. CDR3 in amino acids: CASSVSPGWTDTQYF. Here the CDR3 DNA reads TGTGCCAGCAGCGTATCACCGGGATGGACAGATACGCAGTATTTT.

Of note for this clonotype: Germline is not matched at one junction end, which may reflect a read error. The chain employs TRBV20-1 and TRBJ1-4, with D maybe TRBD1 (5 bases). The germline V gene encodes CDR1 DFQATT and CDR2 SNEGSKA (reference sequence). The CDR3 runs to 14 residues. The CDR3 loop reads CSARVWGRDEKLFF. CDR3 in DNA: TGCAGTGCTAGAGTATGGGGGAGGGATGAAAAGCTGTTTTTT.

This clonotype was counted many times. This chain joins TRBV2 and TRBJ2-7, with D uncertain. The CDR3 length is 12 residues. Germline V gives CDR1 SNHLY, CDR2 FYNNEI. Trimming removed 5 bases at V and 3 bases at J, with 8 bases between. The CDR3 DNA sequence: TGTGCCAGCAGTCAGGCCGACTACGAGCAGTACTTC. The encoded protein is CASSQADYEQYF.

In this sample, this clonotype turned up many times. The rearrangement links TRBV28 to TRBJ1-5, with 7 bases fitting TRBD1. The CDR3 runs to 15 residues. The V gene's germline CDR1 is MDHEN and CDR2 SYDVKM. Losses at the gene ends were 2 bases for V and 2 bases for J; bases not matched to a gene: 3. CDR3 sequence reads: CASSLTGARNQPQHF. Written as DNA, the CDR3 is TGTGCCAGCAGTTTAACAGGGGCGCGCAATCAGCCCCAGCATTTT.

This clonotype showed up many times. This chain joins TRBV7-2 and TRBJ1-1; 7 nucleotides line up with TRBD1. This CDR3 has 15 amino acids. Trimming at V came to 7 bases and at J to 4 bases, leaving 12 bases not matched to a gene. Germline-derived CDR1 and CDR2 are SGHTA and FQGNSA. Written as DNA, the CDR3 is TGTGCCAGCACTCCATGGGCAGGGGGTGCCACTGAAGCTTTCTTT. This sequence encodes CASTPWAGGATEAFF.

Only a few counts were recorded for this clonotype. This chain connects TRBV3-1 to TRBJ2-5; D is uncertain. Germline V lookup: CDR1 LGHDT, CDR2 YNNKEL (reference sequence). This CDR3 spans 14 amino acids. V gave up 0 bases and J gave up 1 base, with 6 bases separating them. The CDR3 nucleotides are TGTGCCAGCAGCCAAGACAGAATCCAAGAGACCCAGTACTTC. Translation gives CASSQDRIQETQYF.

The V gene is TRBV4-1, the J gene TRBJ2-7; D is unresolved. The CDR3 totals 15 residues. In germline, CDR1 is MGHRA, CDR2 YSYEKL. V was pared by 1 base and J by 4 bases, with 14 bases between. In DNA, the CDR3 is TGCGCCAGCAGCCAAGGCGTAGGGAATGTGTACGAGCAGTACTTC. Amino acids: CASSQGVGNVYEQYF.

This clonotype has only a few counts. The chain couples TRBV11-1 to TRBJ2-7, with D perhaps matching TRBD1 (5 bases). Germline values: CDR1 SGHAT, CDR2 FQDESV (reference sequence). The V and J ends lost 6 bases and 5 bases respectively, with 11 bases between them. The CDR3 consists of 12 residues. The CDR3: CASRKGINEQYF. The CDR3 DNA sequence: TGTGCCAGCAGGAAGGGGATCAACGAGCAGTACTTC. The whole variable domain, remainder taken from reference TRBV11-1 and TRBJ2-7, is EAEVAQSPRYKITEKSQAVAFWCDPISGHATLYWYRQILGQGPELLVQFQDESVVDDSQLPKDRFSAERLKGVDSTLKIQPAELGDSAMYLCASRKGINEQYFGPGTRLTVT.

The chain couples TRBV20-1 to TRBJ2-3, with D possibly being TRBD2 (6 bases). The CDR3 totals 12 residues. Trimming removed 3 bases from V and 11 bases from J, with 15 bases in between. Germline assignment: CDR1 DFQATT and CDR2 SNEGSKA (reference sequence). The CDR3 nucleotides read TGCAGTGCTAGCGGGAGAGGGTCGGAGCAGTATTTT. This sequence encodes CSASGRGSEQYF.

This clonotype was found a few times. The CDR3 region is CASSLGGVNNSPLHF. As DNA, the CDR3 is TGTGCCAGCAGCTTAGGTGGGGTAAATAATTCACCCCTCCACTTT. This chain joins TRBV7-2 and TRBJ1-6; no definite D call. This CDR3 has 15 amino acids. V lost 1 base and J lost 5, with 9 bases in between. Germline V gene lookup returns CDR1 SGHTA and CDR2 FQGNSA.

This clonotype appeared a few times. The chain uses TRBV29-1 and TRBJ1-2; TRBD1 aligns across 7 bases. Germline trimming cut 2 bases from V and 7 bases from J; bases unmatched to any gene: 13. The CDR3 consists of 15 residues. Germline V lookup: CDR1 SQVTM, CDR2 ANQGSEA. In DNA form, the CDR3 reads TGCAGCGTTGAAAACCCTTCGGGACAGATAGGTGGCTACACCTTC. Its translation is CSVENPSGQIGGYTF.

This rearrangement joins TRBV7-9 to TRBJ1-6, with 8 positions matching TRBD1. Germline V gives CDR1 SEHNR, CDR2 FQNEAQ (reference sequence). V was clipped by 6 bases and J by 3 bases; unmatched bases: 4. CDR3 length: 15 amino acids. The CDR3 region has the DNA TGTGCCAGCAGTCGTGACAGGGGCTATAATTCACCCCTCCACTTT. It codes for CASSRDRGYNSPLHF.